These 17 T cell receptor beta chains were sequenced from one sample in a study of blood T cell repertoires in COVID-19 (dated by TCRdb to 2020 to 2022). The library was generated by the immunoSEQ multiplex PCR assay. In its TCRdb copy, this immuneACCESS table keeps in-frame sequences only and misses some clones. Where compared with another copy, unresolved V genes explain less than half of these, and the others have no known cause. The sample table contains over 60,000 clones; only one count was recorded for about 81% of them. About 13% of the sample rests with the top ten. What was sequenced was peripheral blood. The receptors stem from a woman older than 75 with acute or convalescent COVID-19.

The CDR3 protein is CATSRRSGSYPREQYF. Here the CDR3 DNA reads TGTGCCACCAGCAGACGTAGCGGATCCTATCCAAGGGAGCAGTACTTC. The chain couples TRBV15 to TRBJ2-7; possibly TRBD2 for D (6 bases). Deletions cut 2 bases from V and 7 bases from J, with 21 bases between. The CDR3 is 16 residues long. Germline V CDR1 and CDR2: LNHNV, YYDKDF (reference sequence).

The V call is TRBV19, the J call TRBJ2-6, with D perhaps matching TRBD1 (5 bases). The CDR3 length is 16 residues. Germline CDR1 and CDR2: LNHDA and SQIVND (reference sequence). Between the trimmed V and J ends, which lost 1 base and 4 bases, there was a span of 11 bases. The CDR3 nucleotides are TGTGCCAGTAGTATAGTCTCAGGGCCAGGGGCCAACGTCCTGACTTTC. Translation gives CASSIVSGPGANVLTF. The full variable domain, its missing parts supplied by reference TRBV19 and TRBJ2-6, is DGGITQSPKYLFRKEGQNVTLSCEQNLNHDAMYWYRQDPGQGLRLIYYSQIVNDFQKGDIAEGYSVSREKKESFPLTVTSAQKNPTAFYLCASSIVSGPGANVLTFGAGSRLTVL.

The genes are TRBV9 and TRBJ1-6; D unresolved. Germline loops: CDR1 SGDLS, CDR2 YYNGEE. The V gene lost 0 bases and the J gene lost 2 bases, with 9 bases spanning the gap. The length of the CDR3 is 16 residues. CDR3 sequence (DNA): TGTGCCAGCAGCGTAGGAGGTGACGCCTATAATTCACCCCTCCACTTT. It specifies CASSVGGDAYNSPLHF. The full variable domain, completed using reference TRBV9 and TRBJ1-6, is DSGVTQTPKHLITATGQRVTLRCSPRSGDLSVYWYQQSLDQGLQFLIQYYNGEERAKGNILERFSAQQFPDLHSELNLSSLELGDSALYFCASSVGGDAYNSPLHFGNGTRLTVT.

The rearrangement uses TRBV6-5 and TRBJ1-6, with D possibly being TRBD1 (6 bases). This CDR3 is 15 amino acids long. Per germline, CDR1 MNHEY and CDR2 SVGAGI. Between the trimmed V and J ends, which lost 10 bases and 0 bases, there was a span of 13 bases. Written as DNA, the CDR3 is TGTGCCATCGAGGGGGGGAGCTCCTATAATTCACCCCTCCACTTT. It specifies CAIEGGSSYNSPLHF.

This chain links TRBV27 with TRBJ2-1; 8 bases line up with TRBD2. The germline gives CDR1 MNHEY, CDR2 SMNVEV (reference sequence). V was pared by 8 bases and J by 6 bases, with 9 bases of the junction left unmatched. CDR3 size: 14 residues. This chain's CDR3 is CASDILAGRNEQFF. The DNA of the CDR3 is TGTGCCAGCGATATCTTAGCGGGACGCAATGAGCAGTTCTTC.

The chain combines TRBV2 with TRBJ2-7, with 7 bases fitting TRBD1. V shed 6 bases, J shed 3 bases, and the junction held 14 bases outside the gene matches. The germline gives CDR1 SNHLY, CDR2 FYNNEI. The CDR3 has 16 residues. The CDR3 protein is CASRSTGVRPHYEQYF. The CDR3 DNA reads TGTGCCAGCAGAAGTACAGGGGTGCGTCCTCACTACGAGCAGTACTTC.

This chain joins TRBV6-2 or TRBV6-3 and TRBJ1-5; TRBD1 agrees at 7 bases. Looked up from germline, CDR1 is MNHEY and CDR2 is SVGEGT. V gave up 2 bases and J gave up 5 bases; unmatched junction bases: 12. The CDR3 runs to 17 residues. The CDR3 coding sequence is TGTGCCAGCAGTTACGCTCTAGGGCGACAGGGAGATCAGCCCCAGCATTTT. Translating it yields CASSYALGRQGDQPQHF.

V gene TRBV4-1 combines with J gene TRBJ2-7; D uncertain. V gave up 0 bases and J gave up 2 bases, with 11 bases separating them. The CDR3 runs 15 residues. CDR1 MGHRA and CDR2 YSYEKL come from the germline V gene. CDR3 DNA sequence: TGCGCCAGCAGCCAAGATCCTAGGAGAACCTACGAGCAGTACTTC. Translating gives CASSQDPRRTYEQYF.

V gene TRBV27 combines with J gene TRBJ2-3; weak D call: TRBD1 (6 bases). Germline lookup yields CDR1 MNHEY and CDR2 SMNVEV (reference sequence). The CDR3 is made up of 17 amino acids. Trimming removed 1 base from V and 0 bases from J, with 14 bases in between. The CDR3 nucleotides are TGTGCCAGCAGTTTATGGGGGCGTGGGGTTAGCACAGATACGCAGTATTTT. It is translated as CASSLWGRGVSTDTQYF.

This chain links TRBV19 with TRBJ1-6; D gene unclear. In germline, CDR1 is LNHDA, CDR2 SQIVND (reference sequence). Between the trimmed V and J ends, which lost 3 bases and 0 bases, there was a span of 6 bases. The CDR3 consists of 15 residues. CDR3 sequence reads: CASSMRSSYNSPLHF. Here the CDR3 DNA reads TGTGCCAGTAGTATGAGGAGCTCCTATAATTCACCCCTCCACTTT. Variable domain in full (rest from reference TRBV19 and TRBJ1-6): DGGITQSPKYLFRKEGQNVTLSCEQNLNHDAMYWYRQDPGQGLRLIYYSQIVNDFQKGDIAEGYSVSREKKESFPLTVTSAQKNPTAFYLCASSMRSSYNSPLHFGNGTRLTVT.

This chain joins TRBV19 and TRBJ2-1, with 7 bases matching TRBD1. The CDR3 is 13 residues long. The V gene's germline CDR1 is LNHDA and CDR2 SQIVND (reference sequence). With V trimmed by 6 bases and J by 8 bases, 7 bases remained unmatched. As DNA, the CDR3 is TGTGCCAGTAGCTCGACAGGGTGGGATGAGCAGTTCTTC. Translation gives CASSSTGWDEQFF. The full variable domain, its missing parts supplied by reference TRBV19 and TRBJ2-1, is DGGITQSPKYLFRKEGQNVTLSCEQNLNHDAMYWYRQDPGQGLRLIYYSQIVNDFQKGDIAEGYSVSREKKESFPLTVTSAQKNPTAFYLCASSSTGWDEQFFGPGTRLTVL.

This clone showed up many times. The chain joins TRBV6-5 to TRBJ2-7; TRBD2 aligns across 8 bases. The ends lost 1 base at V and 2 bases at J; junction bases unmatched: 4. The CDR3 covers 15 residues. In germline, CDR1 is MNHEY, CDR2 SVGAGI. CDR3 coding DNA: TGTGCCAGCAGTTACTTGAGCGGGAGACCCTACGAGCAGTACTTC. The encoded protein is CASSYLSGRPYEQYF.

This chain uses TRBV28 with TRBJ1-2, with 10 nucleotides matching TRBD1. This CDR3 region has 15 residues. Germline assignment: CDR1 MDHEN and CDR2 SYDVKM. Unmatched junction bases numbered 4, after V lost 1 base and J lost 5 bases. CDR3 sequence (DNA): TGTGCCAGCAGTTTATTAAGGACAGGGGGTTATGGCTACACCTTC. It translates to CASSLLRTGGYGYTF.

J is TRBJ2-7 and V is TRBV3-1 (or the pseudogene TRBV3-2); TRBD2 is a possible D gene (6 bases). V dropped 2 bases and J dropped 2 bases, with 13 bases sitting between them. CDR3 length equals 15 residues. Germline loops: CDR1 LGHDT, CDR2 YNNKEL (reference sequence). The DNA for the CDR3 is TGTGCCAGCAGCCAATGGGTCGGGAGACCCTACGAGCAGTACTTC. It translates to CASSQWVGRPYEQYF.

The genes are TRBV11-2 and TRBJ2-7, with TRBD1 identical over 11 bases. This CDR3 is built from 16 residues. Unmatched junction bases numbered 10, after V lost 6 bases and J lost 3 bases. Germline-derived CDR1 and CDR2 are SGHAT and FQNNGV. The chain's CDR3 is CASSSMGTGGIYEQYF. The CDR3 DNA sequence: TGTGCCAGCAGTTCTATGGGGACAGGGGGGATCTACGAGCAGTACTTC.

The chain recombines TRBV19 with TRBJ1-3; no clear D gene. V shed 6 bases and J shed 6 bases, with 9 bases lying between them. CDR3 length: 12 residues. CDR1 and CDR2 from the germline V gene are LNHDA and SQIVND (reference sequence). CDR3 DNA sequence: TGTGCCAGTAGCAGACAATCAAACACCATATATTTT. Its translation is CASSRQSNTIYF.

This chain uses TRBV6-5 with TRBJ1-1; unclear D gene. Germline loops: CDR1 MNHEY, CDR2 SVGAGI. The ends were cut back, 4 bases at V and 1 base at J, with 10 bases in the middle. The CDR3 consists of 14 residues. CDR3 region: CASSLDGANTEAFF. The CDR3 DNA reads TGTGCCAGCAGTTTAGACGGAGCGAACACTGAAGCTTTCTTT.